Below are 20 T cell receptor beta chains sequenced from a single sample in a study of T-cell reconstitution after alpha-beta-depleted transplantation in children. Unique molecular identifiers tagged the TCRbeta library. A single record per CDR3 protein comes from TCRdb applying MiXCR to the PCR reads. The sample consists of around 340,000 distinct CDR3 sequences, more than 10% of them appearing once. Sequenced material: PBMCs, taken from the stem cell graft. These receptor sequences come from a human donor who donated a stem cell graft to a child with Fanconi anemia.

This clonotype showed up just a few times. This CDR3 reads CSARTLTGNTEAFF. For the CDR3, the DNA is TGCAGTGCTAGAACTCTAACAGGGAACACTGAAGCTTTCTTT. The chain links TRBV20-1 to TRBJ1-1, with a weak D call TRBD1 (5 bases). The CDR3 contains 14 residues. Trimming took 2 bases from V and 1 from J, leaving 11 bases between them. The germline V gene encodes CDR1 DFQATT and CDR2 SNEGSKA (reference sequence).

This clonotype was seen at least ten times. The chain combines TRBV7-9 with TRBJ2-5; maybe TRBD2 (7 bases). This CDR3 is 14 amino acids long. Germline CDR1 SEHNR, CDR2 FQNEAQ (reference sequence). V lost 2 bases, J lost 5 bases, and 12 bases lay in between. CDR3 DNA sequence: TGTGCCAGCAGCTTATCGGGGGGCAGGGAGACCCAGTACTTC. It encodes CASSLSGGRETQYF.

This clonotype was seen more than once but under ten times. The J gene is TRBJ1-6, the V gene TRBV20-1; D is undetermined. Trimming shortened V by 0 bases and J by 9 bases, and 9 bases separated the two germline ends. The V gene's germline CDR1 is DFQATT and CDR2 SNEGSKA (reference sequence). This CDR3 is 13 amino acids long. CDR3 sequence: CSARDLAGSPLHF. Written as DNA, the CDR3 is TGCAGTGCTAGAGATCTCGCAGGTTCACCCCTCCACTTT.

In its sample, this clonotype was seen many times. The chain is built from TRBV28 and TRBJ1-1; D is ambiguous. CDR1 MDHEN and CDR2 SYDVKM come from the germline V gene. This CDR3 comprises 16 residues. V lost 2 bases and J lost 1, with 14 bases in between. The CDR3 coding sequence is TGTGCCAGCAGTTTAGCCAGCCAGGACCCGAACACTGAAGCTTTCTTT. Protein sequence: CASSLASQDPNTEAFF.

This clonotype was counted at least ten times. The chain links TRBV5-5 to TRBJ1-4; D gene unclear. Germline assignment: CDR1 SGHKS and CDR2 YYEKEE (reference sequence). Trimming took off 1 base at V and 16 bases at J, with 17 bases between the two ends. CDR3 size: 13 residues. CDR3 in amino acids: CASSLKGPTVGFF. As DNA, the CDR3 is TGTGCCAGCAGCTTGAAAGGTCCCACGGTGGGGTTTTTT.

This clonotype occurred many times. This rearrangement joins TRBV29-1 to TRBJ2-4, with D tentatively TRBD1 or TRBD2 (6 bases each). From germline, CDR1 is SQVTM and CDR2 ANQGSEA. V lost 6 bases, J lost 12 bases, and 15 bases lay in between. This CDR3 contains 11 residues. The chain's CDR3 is CSVSMGGGQYF. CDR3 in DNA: TGCAGCGTCAGTATGGGGGGCGGTCAGTACTTC.

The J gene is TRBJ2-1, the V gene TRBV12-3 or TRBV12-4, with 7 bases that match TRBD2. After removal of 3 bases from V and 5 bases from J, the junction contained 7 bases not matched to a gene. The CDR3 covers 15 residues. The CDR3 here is CASSFPTSSHNEQFF. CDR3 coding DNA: TGTGCCAGCAGTTTCCCGACTAGCAGCCACAATGAGCAGTTCTTC.

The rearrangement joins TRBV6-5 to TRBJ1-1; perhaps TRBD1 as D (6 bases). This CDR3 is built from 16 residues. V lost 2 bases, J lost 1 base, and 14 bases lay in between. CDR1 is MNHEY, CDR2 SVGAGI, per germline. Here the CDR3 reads CASSYVSTGRNTEAFF. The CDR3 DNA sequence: TGTGCCAGCAGTTACGTTTCTACAGGGCGGAACACTGAAGCTTTCTTT.

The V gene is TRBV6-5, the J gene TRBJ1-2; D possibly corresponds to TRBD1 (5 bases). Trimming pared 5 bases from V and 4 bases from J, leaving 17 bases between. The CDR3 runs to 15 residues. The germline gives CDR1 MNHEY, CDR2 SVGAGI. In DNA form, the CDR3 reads TGTGCCAGCAGTCACGGGACTCCCGGGGCCTATGGCTACACCTTC. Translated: CASSHGTPGAYGYTF.

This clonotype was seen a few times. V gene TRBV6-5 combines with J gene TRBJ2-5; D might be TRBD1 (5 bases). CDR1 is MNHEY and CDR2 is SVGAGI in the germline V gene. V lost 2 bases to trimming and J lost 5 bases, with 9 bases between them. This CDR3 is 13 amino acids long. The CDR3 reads CASSYTRDETQYF. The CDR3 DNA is TGTGCCAGCAGTTACACCAGGGATGAGACCCAGTACTTC.

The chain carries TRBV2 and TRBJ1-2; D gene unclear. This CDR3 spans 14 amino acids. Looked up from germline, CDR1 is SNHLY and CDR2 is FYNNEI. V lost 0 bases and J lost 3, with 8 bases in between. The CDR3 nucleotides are TGTGCCAGCAGTGAAGCGATGAGGCACTATGGCTACACCTTC. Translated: CASSEAMRHYGYTF. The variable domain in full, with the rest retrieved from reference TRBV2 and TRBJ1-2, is EPEVTQTPSHQVTQMGQEVILRCVPISNHLYFYWYRQILGQKVEFLVSFYNNEISEKSEIFDDQFSVERPDGSNFTLKIRSTKLEDSAMYFCASSEAMRHYGYTFGSGTRLTVV.

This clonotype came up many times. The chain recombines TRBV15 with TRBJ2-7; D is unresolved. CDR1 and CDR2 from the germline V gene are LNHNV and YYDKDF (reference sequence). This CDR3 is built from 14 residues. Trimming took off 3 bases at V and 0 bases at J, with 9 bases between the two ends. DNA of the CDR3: TGTGCCACCAGCAGGTACACAACCTCCTACGAGCAGTACTTC. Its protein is CATSRYTTSYEQYF.

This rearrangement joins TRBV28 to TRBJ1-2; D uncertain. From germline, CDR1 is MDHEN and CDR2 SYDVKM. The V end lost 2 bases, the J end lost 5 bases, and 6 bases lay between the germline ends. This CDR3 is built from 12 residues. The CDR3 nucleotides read TGTGCCAGCAGTTTAAACAGATATGGCTACACCTTC. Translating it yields CASSLNRYGYTF.

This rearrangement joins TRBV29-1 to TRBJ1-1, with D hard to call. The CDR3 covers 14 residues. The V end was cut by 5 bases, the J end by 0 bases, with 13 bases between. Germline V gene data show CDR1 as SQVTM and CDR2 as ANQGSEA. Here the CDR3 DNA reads TGCAGCGTTTCCCTTTTTGGGGTGAACACTGAAGCTTTCTTT. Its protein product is CSVSLFGVNTEAFF.

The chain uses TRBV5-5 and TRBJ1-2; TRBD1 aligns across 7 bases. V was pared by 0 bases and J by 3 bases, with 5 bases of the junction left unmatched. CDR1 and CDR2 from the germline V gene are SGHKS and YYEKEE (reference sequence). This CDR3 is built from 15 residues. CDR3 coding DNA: TGTGCCAGCAGCTTGGGAGGGGGCTCCTACTATGGCTACACCTTC. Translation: CASSLGGGSYYGYTF.

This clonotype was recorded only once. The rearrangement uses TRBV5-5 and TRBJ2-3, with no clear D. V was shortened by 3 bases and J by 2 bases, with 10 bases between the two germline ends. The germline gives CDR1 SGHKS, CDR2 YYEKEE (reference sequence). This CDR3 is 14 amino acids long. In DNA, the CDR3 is TGTGCCAGCAGCTGGGAAGGGTACACAGATACGCAGTATTTT. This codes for CASSWEGYTDTQYF.

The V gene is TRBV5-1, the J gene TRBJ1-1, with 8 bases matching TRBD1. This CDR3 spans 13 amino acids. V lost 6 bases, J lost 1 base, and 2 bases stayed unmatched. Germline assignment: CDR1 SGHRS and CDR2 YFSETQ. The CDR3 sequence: CASNQGANTEAFF. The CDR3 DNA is TGCGCCAGCAATCAGGGGGCGAACACTGAAGCTTTCTTT.

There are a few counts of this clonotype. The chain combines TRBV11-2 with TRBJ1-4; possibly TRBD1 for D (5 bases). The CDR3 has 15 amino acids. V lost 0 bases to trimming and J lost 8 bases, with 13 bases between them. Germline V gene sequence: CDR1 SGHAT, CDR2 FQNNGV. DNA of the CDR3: TGTGCCAGCAGCTTAGAATGGCAGGGACGAGAAAAACTGTTTTTT. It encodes CASSLEWQGREKLFF.

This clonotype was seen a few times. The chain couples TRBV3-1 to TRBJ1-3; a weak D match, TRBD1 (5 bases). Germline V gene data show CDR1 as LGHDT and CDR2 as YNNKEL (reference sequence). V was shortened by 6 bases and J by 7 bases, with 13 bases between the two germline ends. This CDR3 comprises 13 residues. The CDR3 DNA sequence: TGTGCCAGCAGTCGAGGGGTGGACAACACCATATATTTT. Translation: CASSRGVDNTIYF.

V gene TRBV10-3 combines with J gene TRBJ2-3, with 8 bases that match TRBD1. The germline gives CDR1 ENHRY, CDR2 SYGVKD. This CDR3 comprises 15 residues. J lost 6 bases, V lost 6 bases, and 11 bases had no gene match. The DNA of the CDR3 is TGTGCCATCAGGGAAGCGACAGGGGAGTTGGATACGCAGTATTTT. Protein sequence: CAIREATGELDTQYF.